These T cell receptor beta chains were read from a single sample in a study of control samples from healthy donors and cancer patients. Profiling relied on immunoSEQ multiplex PCR, and the TCRdb table lists in-frame clones only, not all of them. This sample has about 140,000 clones, with roughly 92% found just once. The sample taken for sequencing was blood. Source of these receptors: a man between 35 and 55 years old in good health. The conserved cysteine and the conserved F or W are not part of the CDR3 here. The order of the fields is D gene, V gene, CDR3 protein. D genes are given only for firm matches.

d_gene: TRBD2; v_gene: TRBV29-1; CDR3aa: SVTSDTDTQY
d_gene: TRBD1; v_gene: TRBV11-2; CDR3aa: ASSKDRVQY
d_gene: .; v_gene: TRBV9; CDR3aa: ASSGPTDTQY
d_gene: .; v_gene: TRBV10-3; CDR3aa: AITQDSSYNEQF
d_gene: TRBD1; v_gene: TRBV9; CDR3aa: ASSTAGGGEKLF
d_gene: .; v_gene: TRBV28; CDR3aa: ASRGPETQY
d_gene: TRBD1; v_gene: TRBV7-9; CDR3aa: ASSFSGTANTEAF
d_gene: .; v_gene: TRBV7-3; CDR3aa: ASSLTGGAGTDTQY
d_gene: TRBD1; v_gene: TRBV7-9; CDR3aa: ASSDTTGKSNQPQH
d_gene: TRBD1; v_gene: TRBV14; CDR3aa: ASSPGTGSSEQY
d_gene: .; v_gene: TRBV5-1; CDR3aa: ASRDGGETQY
d_gene: .; v_gene: TRBV19; CDR3aa: ASSIQFSFGLNEKLF
d_gene: .; v_gene: TRBV6-4; CDR3aa: ASSDSGIGYNEQF
d_gene: .; v_gene: TRBV3-1/TRBV3-2; CDR3aa: ATRGSTEAF
d_gene: TRBD1; v_gene: TRBV11-3; CDR3aa: ASSVLQGAQESRAF
d_gene: .; v_gene: TRBV7-2; CDR3aa: ASSLRDSRGYT
d_gene: .; v_gene: TRBV15; CDR3aa: ATSRDTLSNYGYT
d_gene: .; v_gene: TRBV6-5; CDR3aa: ASRPTGHSPLH
d_gene: .; v_gene: TRBV19; CDR3aa: ASSPRGGGSNQPQH
d_gene: TRBD2; v_gene: TRBV5-1; CDR3aa: ASSYRLAGYNEQF